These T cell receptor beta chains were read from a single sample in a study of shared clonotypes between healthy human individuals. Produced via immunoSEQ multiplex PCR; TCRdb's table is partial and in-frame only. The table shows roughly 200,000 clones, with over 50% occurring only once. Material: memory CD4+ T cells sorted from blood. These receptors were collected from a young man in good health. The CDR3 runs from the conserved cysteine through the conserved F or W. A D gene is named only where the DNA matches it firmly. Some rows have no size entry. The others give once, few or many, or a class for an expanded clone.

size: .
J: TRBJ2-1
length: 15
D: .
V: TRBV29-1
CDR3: CSVDEASGGGNEQFF
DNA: TGCAGCGTTGACGAGGCTAGCGGAGGGGGCAATGAGCAGTTCTTC

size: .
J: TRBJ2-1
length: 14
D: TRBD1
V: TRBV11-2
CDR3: CASSQTTGGFEQFF
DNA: TGTGCCAGCAGCCAAACGACAGGGGGTTTTGAGCAGTTCTTC

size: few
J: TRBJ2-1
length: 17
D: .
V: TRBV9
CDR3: CASSSRPASGVYNEQFF
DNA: TGTGCCAGCAGCTCCCGACCGGCCAGCGGAGTATACAATGAGCAGTTCTTC

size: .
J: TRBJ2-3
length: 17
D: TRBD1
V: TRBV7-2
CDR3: CASSLSWGQGLQDTQYF
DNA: TGTGCCAGCAGCTTAAGTTGGGGACAGGGACTACAAGATACGCAGTATTTT

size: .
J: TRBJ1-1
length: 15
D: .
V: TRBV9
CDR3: CASSVGPAVNTEAFF
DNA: TGTGCCAGCAGCGTAGGCCCAGCCGTGAACACTGAAGCTTTCTTT

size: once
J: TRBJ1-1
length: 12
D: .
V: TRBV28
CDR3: CASRERNTEAFF
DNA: TGTGCCAGCAGGGAAAGGAACACTGAAGCTTTCTTT

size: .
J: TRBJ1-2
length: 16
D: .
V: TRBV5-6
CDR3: CASSLWGSPNNYGYTF
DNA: TGTGCCAGCAGCTTGTGGGGGTCCCCGAATAACTATGGCTACACCTTC

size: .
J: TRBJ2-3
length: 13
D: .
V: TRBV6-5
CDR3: CASSSYDRDTQYF
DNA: TGTGCCAGCAGTTCCTACGACCGTGATACGCAGTATTTT

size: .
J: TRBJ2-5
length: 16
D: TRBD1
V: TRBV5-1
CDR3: CASSHTGVVGKETQYF
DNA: TGCGCCAGCAGCCACACAGGGGTGGTGGGCAAAGAGACCCAGTACTTC

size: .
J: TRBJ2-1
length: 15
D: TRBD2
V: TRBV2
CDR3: CASRQTSGSYNEQFF
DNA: TGTGCCAGCAGGCAAACTAGCGGGAGCTACAATGAGCAGTTCTTC

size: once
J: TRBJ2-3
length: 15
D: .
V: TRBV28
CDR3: CASSLRGATTDTQYF
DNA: TGTGCCAGCAGTTTAAGGGGTGCCACCACAGATACGCAGTATTTT

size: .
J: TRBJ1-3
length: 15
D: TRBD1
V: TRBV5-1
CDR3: CASSNQGALGNTIYF
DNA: TGCGCCAGCTCAAATCAGGGGGCGCTTGGAAACACCATATATTTT

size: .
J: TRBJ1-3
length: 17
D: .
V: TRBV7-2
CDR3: CASSPRLGRGPGNTIYF
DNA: TGTGCCAGCAGCCCACGGCTGGGTCGCGGTCCGGGAAACACCATATATTTT

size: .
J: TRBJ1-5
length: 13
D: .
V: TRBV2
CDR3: CASSVNGDQPQHF
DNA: TGTGCCAGCAGTGTCAACGGGGATCAGCCCCAGCATTTT

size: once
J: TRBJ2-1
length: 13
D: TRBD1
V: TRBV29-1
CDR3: CSLQPHPGTGEFF
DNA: TGCAGCTTACAGCCTCACCCCGGGACAGGGGAGTTCTTC

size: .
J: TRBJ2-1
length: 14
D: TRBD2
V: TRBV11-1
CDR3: CASSRGLAGNEQFF
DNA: TGTGCCAGCAGCCGTGGACTAGCGGGCAATGAGCAGTTCTTC

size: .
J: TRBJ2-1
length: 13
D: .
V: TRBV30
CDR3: CAWSLAAYNEQFF
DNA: TGTGCCTGGAGCCTTGCTGCCTACAATGAGCAGTTCTTC

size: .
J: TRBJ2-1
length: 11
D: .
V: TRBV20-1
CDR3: CSAEVVGEQFF
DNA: TGCAGTGCTGAGGTAGTCGGCGAGCAGTTCTTC

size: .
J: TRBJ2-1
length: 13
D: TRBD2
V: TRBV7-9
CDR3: CATERDASDEQFF
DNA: TGTGCCACCGAGCGGGACGCTTCCGATGAGCAGTTCTTC

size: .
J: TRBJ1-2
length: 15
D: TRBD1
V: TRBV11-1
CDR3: CASSARDREGYGYTF
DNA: TGTGCCAGCAGCGCTCGGGACAGGGAGGGCTATGGCTACACCTTC

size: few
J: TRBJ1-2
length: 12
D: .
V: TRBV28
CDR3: CASSLPGRGYTF
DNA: TGTGCCAGCAGTTTACCCGGCCGCGGCTACACCTTC

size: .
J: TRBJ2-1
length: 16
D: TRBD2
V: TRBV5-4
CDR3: CASSLVAGGLGNEQFF
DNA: TGTGCCAGCAGCTTGGTAGCGGGAGGCCTCGGCAATGAGCAGTTCTTC

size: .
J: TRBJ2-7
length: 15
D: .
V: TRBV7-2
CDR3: CASSLVEVPFYEQYF
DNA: TGTGCCAGCAGCTTAGTTGAGGTTCCCTTCTACGAGCAGTACTTC

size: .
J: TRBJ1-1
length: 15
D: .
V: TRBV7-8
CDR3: CASSLVLGVNTEAFF
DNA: TGTGCCAGCAGCTTAGTGTTGGGGGTTAACACTGAAGCTTTCTTT

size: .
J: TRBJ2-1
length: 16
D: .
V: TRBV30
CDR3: CAWSGLHSSSYNEQFF
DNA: TGTGCCTGGAGTGGCCTTCATTCAAGCTCCTACAATGAGCAGTTCTTC

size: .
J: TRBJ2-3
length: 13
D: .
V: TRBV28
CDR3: CASSKGGTDTQYF
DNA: TGTGCCAGCAGCAAAGGGGGCACAGATACGCAGTATTTT

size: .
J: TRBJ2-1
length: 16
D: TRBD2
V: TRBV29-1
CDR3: CSVDTSAAQRRNEQFF
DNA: TGCAGCGTCGATACTAGCGCCGCCCAACGCCGGAATGAGCAGTTCTTC

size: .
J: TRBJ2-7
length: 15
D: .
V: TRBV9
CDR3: CASSPTVGDAYEQYF
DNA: TGTGCCAGCAGCCCGACCGTGGGGGACGCCTACGAGCAGTACTTC

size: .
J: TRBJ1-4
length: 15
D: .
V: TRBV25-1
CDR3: CASSEPGINNEKLFF
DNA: TGTGCCAGCAGTGAGCCCGGTATAAATAATGAAAAACTGTTTTTT

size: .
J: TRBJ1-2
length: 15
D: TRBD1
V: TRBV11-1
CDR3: CALPTGAEFNYGYTF
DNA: TGTGCCTTGCCGACAGGGGCTGAATTTAACTATGGCTACACCTTC

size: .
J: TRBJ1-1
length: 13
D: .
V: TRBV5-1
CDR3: CASSLTVNTEAFF
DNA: TGCGCCAGCAGCCTGACAGTAAACACTGAAGCTTTCTTT

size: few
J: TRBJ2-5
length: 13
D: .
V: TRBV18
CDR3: CASSIQVQETQYF
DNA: TGTGCCAGCTCAATACAGGTCCAAGAGACCCAGTACTTC

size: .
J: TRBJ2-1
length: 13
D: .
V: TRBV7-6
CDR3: CASSLGDFNEQFF
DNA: TGTGCCAGCAGCTTGGGGGACTTCAATGAGCAGTTCTTC

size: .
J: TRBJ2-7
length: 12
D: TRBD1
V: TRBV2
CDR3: CASSGQGYEQYF
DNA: TGTGCCAGCAGCGGACAGGGCTACGAGCAGTACTTC